A single sample gave rise to the 3 T cell receptor beta chains below, sequenced in a study of graft-versus-host responses after intestinal transplantation. Measured with immunoSEQ multiplex PCR; TCRdb has only the in-frame clones, and not every one. In the table there are over 100,000 clones, approximately 93% of which are singletons. The antigens these receptors bind are not known. The sample consisted of unstimulated CD8+ T cells sorted from spleen or lymph node cells, taken before transplant. These receptors originate from a human donor who was the organ donor for an intestinal transplant.

This clone was observed once. V gene TRBV6-5 combines with J gene TRBJ2-2; D may be TRBD1 (5 bases). The CDR3 is 14 residues long. The V and J ends lost 8 bases and 3 bases respectively, with 13 bases between them. The V gene's germline CDR1 is MNHEY and CDR2 SVGAGI. Here the CDR3 reads CASGTGQYTGELFF. The CDR3 nucleotides read TGTGCCAGCGGTACTGGACAATACACCGGGGAGCTGTTTTTT.

The genes are TRBV7-9 and TRBJ2-1; 11 bases match TRBD2. The trim removed 5 bases at V and 10 bases at J, leaving 13 bases unmatched. There are 16 residues in the CDR3. The V gene's germline CDR1 is SEHNR and CDR2 FQNEAQ (reference sequence). This chain's CDR3 is CASSPPLLPSGREQFF. DNA of the CDR3: TGTGCCAGCAGCCCACCCCTGTTGCCTAGCGGGAGGGAGCAGTTCTTC.

This chain connects TRBV28 to TRBJ2-1; a weak D match, TRBD2 (5 bases). V was clipped by 3 bases and J by 8 bases, with 14 bases between them. From germline, CDR1 is MDHEN and CDR2 SYDVKM. The CDR3 sequence is 14 residues long. CDR3 sequence: CASSFPTSYDEQFF. The CDR3 DNA sequence: TGTGCCAGCAGTTTTCCAACTAGTTACGATGAGCAGTTCTTC.